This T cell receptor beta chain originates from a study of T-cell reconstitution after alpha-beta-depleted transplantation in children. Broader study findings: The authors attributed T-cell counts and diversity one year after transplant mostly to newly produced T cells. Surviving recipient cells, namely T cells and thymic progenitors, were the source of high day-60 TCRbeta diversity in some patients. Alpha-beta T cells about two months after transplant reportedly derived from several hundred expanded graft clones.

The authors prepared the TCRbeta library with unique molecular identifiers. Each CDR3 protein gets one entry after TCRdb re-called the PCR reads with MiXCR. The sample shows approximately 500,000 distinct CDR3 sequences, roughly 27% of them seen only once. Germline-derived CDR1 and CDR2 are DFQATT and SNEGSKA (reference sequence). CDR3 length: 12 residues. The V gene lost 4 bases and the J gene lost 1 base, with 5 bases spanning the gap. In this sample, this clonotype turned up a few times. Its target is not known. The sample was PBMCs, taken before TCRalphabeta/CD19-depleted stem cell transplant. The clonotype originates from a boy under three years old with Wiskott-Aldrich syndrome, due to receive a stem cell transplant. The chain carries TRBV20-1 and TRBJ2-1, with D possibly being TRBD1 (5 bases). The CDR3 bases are TGCAGTGCTACAGGGTCCTACAATGAGCAGTTCTTC. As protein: CSATGSYNEQFF.